The 19 T cell receptor beta chains below come from one sample, sequenced in a study of blood T cell repertoires in COVID-19. Clones were sequenced by immunoSEQ multiplex PCR, and TCRdb holds only the in-frame ones, with some missing. The sample records roughly 250,000 clones, 70% to 90% being singletons. Sequenced sample: PBMCs or T cells enriched from blood (not recorded which). These receptors were taken from a woman aged 40-49 years with acute COVID-19.

The chain has TRBV9 and TRBJ2-3, with D tentatively TRBD1 (7 bases). The germline V gene encodes CDR1 SGDLS and CDR2 YYNGEE. V was cut by 3 bases and J by 5 bases, with 16 bases left in between. The CDR3 is 15 residues long. DNA for the CDR3: TGTGCCAGCAGCGAGGGAGGACAGGCTGGAGATACGCAGTATTTT. Protein: CASSEGGQAGDTQYF.

The rearrangement joins TRBV28 to TRBJ2-1; D uncertain. Germline V gives CDR1 MDHEN, CDR2 SYDVKM. The CDR3 is 14 residues long. V lost 7 bases to trimming and J lost 2 bases, with 12 bases between them. CDR3 region: CASTSAATYNEQFF. The CDR3 coding sequence is TGTGCCAGCACTTCGGCGGCTACCTACAATGAGCAGTTCTTC.

This chain uses TRBV14 with TRBJ2-3, with 15 positions matching TRBD2. Germline assignment: CDR1 SGHDN and CDR2 FVKESK. The junction had 16 bases not matched to a gene; V was cut back by 1 base and J by 2 bases. The CDR3 is made up of 22 amino acids. CDR3 residues: CASSQALRTSGRVLSITDTQYF. CDR3 nucleotides: TGTGCCAGCAGCCAAGCCCTACGGACTAGCGGGAGGGTCCTATCGATCACAGATACGCAGTATTTT.

This clone counts as medium-sized (0.01 to 0.1%). In the same sample, other DNA sequences code for this CDR3. The chain combines TRBV7-8 with TRBJ1-5; unclear D gene. Germline lookup yields CDR1 SGHVS and CDR2 FQNEAQ. The CDR3 runs to 12 residues. V was shortened by 1 base and J by 10 bases, with 8 bases between the two germline ends. CDR3 sequence: CASSLDRGPQHF. DNA for the CDR3: TGTGCCAGCAGCTTAGACCGGGGTCCCCAGCATTTT.

This chain uses TRBV28 with TRBJ2-3, with D perhaps TRBD2 (6 bases). CDR3 length: 15 amino acids. Germline-derived CDR1 and CDR2 are MDHEN and SYDVKM. Trimming shortened V by 3 bases and J by 4 bases, and 14 bases separated the two germline ends. Written as DNA, the CDR3 is TGTGCCAGCAGTTTCCCCCGAGGAGGGGCAGATACGCAGTATTTT. This translates into CASSFPRGGADTQYF.

This sequence joins TRBV4-3 and TRBJ2-6; D gene uncertain. The CDR3 spans 16 residues. CDR1 is LGHNA and CDR2 is YSLEER in the germline V gene. V shed 3 bases and J shed 2 bases, with 11 bases lying between them. The CDR3 DNA reads TGCGCCAGCAGCCAGGCGGTGCTGACTGGGGCCAACGTCCTGACTTTC. Protein sequence: CASSQAVLTGANVLTF.

This clone has more than one count but fewer than ten. The genes are TRBV3-1 (or the pseudogene TRBV3-2) and TRBJ1-4, with D maybe TRBD1 (6 bases). CDR3 size: 13 residues. Trimming stripped 1 base from V and 6 bases from J, with 6 bases between. Germline CDR1 reads LGHDT; CDR2 reads YNNKEL (reference sequence). The CDR3 DNA is TGTGCCAGCAGCCAAGGGACAGATGAAAAACTGTTTTTT. This gives the protein CASSQGTDEKLFF.

The V and J genes are TRBV19 and TRBJ1-1; perhaps TRBD1 as D (5 bases). Germline values: CDR1 LNHDA, CDR2 SQIVND (reference sequence). CDR3 length: 17 amino acids. Trimming stripped 3 bases from V and 5 bases from J, with 22 bases between. The CDR3 sequence is CASSIPPDSSHRTEAFF. In nucleotides, the CDR3 is TGTGCCAGTAGTATTCCACCTGACAGCTCCCATCGTACTGAAGCTTTCTTT.

The chain uses TRBV7-2 and TRBJ2-7, with 7 bases lining up with TRBD2. The CDR3 is made up of 15 amino acids. Looked up from germline, CDR1 is SGHTA and CDR2 is FQGNSA. The junction had 5 bases not matched to a gene; V was cut back by 1 base and J by 2 bases. The DNA of the CDR3 is TGTGCCAGCAGCTTAGGTAGCGGGTTCACCTACGAGCAGTACTTC. Translated: CASSLGSGFTYEQYF.

The rearrangement joins TRBV7-8 to TRBJ1-4, with 8 positions matching TRBD1. The V segment lost 5 bases and the J segment 8 bases; nucleotides outside the gene matches: 10. This CDR3 is 15 amino acids long. Looked up from germline, CDR1 is SGHVS and CDR2 is FQNEAQ. In nucleotides, the CDR3 is TGTGCCAGCAGCCGTTCACCGGGACAGGTGGAAAAACTGTTTTTT. This encodes CASSRSPGQVEKLFF.

The chain has TRBV5-1 and TRBJ2-1; TRBD2 matches at 13 bases. CDR1 and CDR2 (germline): SGHRS, YFSETQ. This CDR3 is 15 amino acids long. V lost 4 bases to trimming and J lost 7 bases; unmatched junction nucleotides: 5. In nucleotides, the CDR3 is TGCGCCAGCAGCGCAGGACTAGCGGGAGTTAATGAGCAGTTCTTC. Encoded protein: CASSAGLAGVNEQFF.

The rearrangement links TRBV10-3 to TRBJ2-7; tentative D call: TRBD1 (5 bases). This CDR3 has 13 residues. Germline CDR1 and CDR2: ENHRY and SYGVKD. V was pared by 6 bases and J by 2 bases, with 11 bases between. The CDR3 loop is CAIRQGLTYEQYF. The CDR3, as DNA: TGTGCCATCAGGCAGGGTCTCACCTACGAGCAGTACTTC.

Here the CDR3 reads CASSRTLSGSYNEQFF. The CDR3 nucleotides are TGTGCCAGCAGCCGAACCCTTAGCGGGAGCTACAATGAGCAGTTCTTC. The chain joins TRBV6-2 or TRBV6-3 to TRBJ2-1; TRBD2 matches at 9 bases. The V and J ends lost 6 bases and 3 bases, in that order; junction bases with no gene match: 9. The germline V gene encodes CDR1 MNHEY and CDR2 SVGEGT. The CDR3 loop spans 16 amino acids.

The sample holds many counts of this clone. The same CDR3 also results from other DNA sequences found in this sample. The chain is built from TRBV27 and TRBJ1-6; D not resolved. Per germline, CDR1 MNHEY and CDR2 SMNVEV (reference sequence). This CDR3 comprises 14 residues. V was trimmed by 3 bases and J by 0 bases, leaving 3 bases between them. CDR3 sequence reads: CASSFSSYNSPLHF. The CDR3 bases are TGTGCCAGCAGTTTCTCCTCCTATAATTCACCCCTCCACTTT.

V usage is TRBV10-3 and J usage is TRBJ2-5; possible D gene TRBD1, 5 bases. Between the trimmed V and J ends, which lost 2 bases and 5 bases, there was a span of 12 bases. From germline, CDR1 is ENHRY and CDR2 SYGVKD. CDR3 length equals 14 residues. The CDR3 loop is CAISEGSGLETQYF. For the CDR3, the DNA is TGTGCCATCAGTGAGGGGTCAGGGCTGGAGACCCAGTACTTC.

The rearrangement joins TRBV24-1 to TRBJ2-1; 9 positions agree with TRBD2. The CDR3 has 14 amino acids. The V gene end was trimmed by 9 bases and the J gene end by 5 bases; junction bases not matched to a gene: 7. Germline CDR1 is KGHDR and CDR2 is SFDVKD. CDR3 sequence reads: CATGNPSGNNEQFF. CDR3 in DNA: TGTGCCACCGGCAACCCTAGCGGGAACAATGAGCAGTTCTTC.

This clone was recorded a few times. This CDR3 is also generated by other DNA sequences in the sample. This CDR3 reads CSVGGGGYGYTF. The DNA for the CDR3 is TGCAGCGTTGGAGGGGGCGGCTATGGCTACACCTTC. This rearrangement joins TRBV29-1 to TRBJ1-2, with 7 bases that match TRBD1. The CDR3 extends over 12 amino acids. Germline values: CDR1 SQVTM, CDR2 ANQGSEA. Trimming removed 4 bases from V and 4 bases from J; junction bases left unmatched: 3.

The chain couples TRBV19 to TRBJ2-7; D perhaps matches TRBD2 (6 bases). Trimming stripped 7 bases from V and 3 bases from J, with 16 bases between. Germline V gene sequence: CDR1 LNHDA, CDR2 SQIVND (reference sequence). There are 14 residues in the CDR3. CDR3 sequence reads: CASKRGISGYEQYF. In DNA form, the CDR3 reads TGTGCCAGTAAACGGGGGATTTCGGGCTACGAGCAGTACTTC.

This chain joins TRBV9 and TRBJ2-5, with 7 bases fitting TRBD1. V lost 4 bases to trimming and J lost 1 base; unmatched junction nucleotides: 7. Germline V gene lookup returns CDR1 SGDLS and CDR2 YYNGEE. CDR3 length equals 15 residues. The CDR3 sequence is CASSTGVQGQETQYF. As DNA, the CDR3 is TGTGCCAGCAGCACAGGGGTGCAGGGCCAAGAGACCCAGTACTTC.